The 5 T cell receptor beta chains presented below share a single source sample, sequenced in a study of blood T cells in healthy people across ages. Sample-barcoded 5' priming and a J-beta primer mix drove a second PCR of roughly 7 to 11 cycles. TCRdb itself ran the 5' RACE reads through MiXCR, one entry per CDR3 protein. The sample carries about 800,000 distinct CDR3 sequences, more than 20% recorded once. The same data also went into a second study, on T cells of mothers and their children.

Sequencing was carried out using blood. The receptors derive from a boy aged 5-17 years in good health.

This clonotype was seen repeatedly, ten times or more. This chain connects TRBV7-2 to TRBJ2-7, with D hard to call. From germline, CDR1 is SGHTA and CDR2 FQGNSA. The CDR3 is made up of 11 amino acids. V shed 1 base and J shed 6 bases, with 4 bases lying between them. CDR3 bases: TGTGCCAGCAGCTTAGTCGGCGAGCAGTACTTC. This sequence encodes CASSLVGEQYF.

The chain couples TRBV6-5 to TRBJ2-3, with 8 bases lining up with TRBD2. J was trimmed by 4 bases and V by 9 bases; bases with no gene match: 12. The CDR3 sequence is 15 residues long. Germline V gives CDR1 MNHEY, CDR2 SVGAGI. The CDR3 DNA sequence: TGTGCCAGTGTGAGGGAGCGGGGGAGGTCAGATACGCAGTATTTT. Its protein is CASVRERGRSDTQYF.

V usage is TRBV2 and J usage is TRBJ2-7; D is undetermined. Germline V gene data show CDR1 as SNHLY and CDR2 as FYNNEI. This CDR3 is built from 14 residues. V was trimmed by 8 bases and J by 2 bases, leaving 16 bases between them. As DNA, the CDR3 is TGTGCCAGCCATCAGGTAGGGAAGACCTACGAGCAGTACTTC. This sequence encodes CASHQVGKTYEQYF. Combining the CDR3 with reference TRBV2 and TRBJ2-7 gives the whole variable domain EPEVTQTPSHQVTQMGQEVILRCVPISNHLYFYWYRQILGQKVEFLVSFYNNEISEKSEIFDDQFSVERPDGSNFTLKIRSTKLEDSAMYFCASHQVGKTYEQYFGPGTRLTVT.

On this clonotype itself: One junction end disagrees with the germline gene, perhaps due to a read error. The chain couples TRBV28 to TRBJ2-7; perhaps TRBD1 as D (6 bases). CDR3 size: 12 residues. From germline, CDR1 is MDHEN and CDR2 SYDVKM. CDR3 coding DNA: TGTGCCAGCAGTTTATTCTCCGGGACACCCCTCTTC. Translated, it gives CASSLFSGTPLF.

This clonotype was counted only a few times. The J gene is TRBJ2-1, the V gene TRBV11-2; D is possibly TRBD1 (6 bases). Gene TRBJ2-5 matches the end of the DNA better, so the J call may be wrong. The CDR3 has 15 amino acids. The germline V gene encodes CDR1 SGHAT and CDR2 FQNNGV. In nucleotides, the CDR3 is TGTGCCAGCAGCTTAGCCGCCCTCAGGGGAGAGACCCAGTACTTC. Residues: CASSLAALRGETQYF.